Below, 15 T cell receptor beta chains from the same sample are listed, as sequenced in a study of beta chain features in type 1 diabetes. Of the isolated RNA, all was reverse transcribed, and so the sequenced material was expressed TCRB transcripts. Some clones are missing from TCRdb's copy, which holds only in-frame ones; the method was immunoSEQ multiplex PCR. The sample yields around 320,000 clones, about 14% seen once. Sequenced material: central memory CD4+ T cells from blood. These receptors all stem from a man aged 25-40 years in good health.

This clone was detected only a few times. The rearrangement uses TRBV7-9 and TRBJ1-5, with D possibly matching TRBD1 (5 bases). V lost 5 bases and J 6 bases, leaving 8 bases between the germline ends. The CDR3 is 12 amino acids. The germline V gene has CDR1 SEHNR and CDR2 FQNEAQ (reference sequence). DNA of the CDR3: TGTGCCAGCAGCCCAACAGGTCAGCCCCAGCATTTT. This encodes CASSPTGQPQHF.

This clone was recorded many times. The rearrangement joins TRBV16 to TRBJ1-5; the match to TRBD1 covers 7 bases. This CDR3 is built from 15 residues. The ends lost 0 bases at V and 1 base at J; junction bases unmatched: 0. The germline gives CDR1 KGHSY, CDR2 FQNENV. The CDR3 coding sequence is TGTGCCAGCAGCCAATCGGGACAGAGCAATCAGCCCCAGCATTTT. It is translated as CASSQSGQSNQPQHF.

Comments on this clone: Distinct nucleotide sequences in the sample also encode this CDR3. The chain joins TRBV10-3 to TRBJ2-3; D gene unclear. Germline CDR1 is ENHRY and CDR2 is SYGVKD. The CDR3 is 13 amino acids. V was clipped by 2 bases and J by 4 bases, with 7 bases between them. As DNA, the CDR3 is TGTGCCATCAGTGAGGGAGCGCCAGATACGCAGTATTTT. It codes for CAISEGAPDTQYF.

This clone has a handful of counts. This chain connects TRBV5-6 to TRBJ2-1, with TRBD2 identical over 7 bases. With V trimmed by 3 bases and J by 10 bases, 7 bases remained unmatched. The CDR3 spans 13 residues. Germline CDR1 SGHDT, CDR2 YYEEEE. The DNA of the CDR3 is TGTGCCAGCAGCTGGACGACTAGCCGAGAGCAGTTCTTC. Residues: CASSWTTSREQFF. Complete variable domain (other parts from reference TRBV5-6 and TRBJ2-1): DAGVTQSPTHLIKTRGQQVTLRCSPKSGHDTVSWYQQALGQGPQFIFQYYEEEERQRGNFPDRFSGHQFPNYSSELNVNALLLGDSALYLCASSWTTSREQFFGPGTRLTVL.

The chain has TRBV7-2 and TRBJ1-1; the D is unclear. The CDR3 totals 12 residues. Germline V lookup: CDR1 SGHTA, CDR2 FQGNSA. V was cut by 7 bases and J by 2 bases, with 8 bases left in between. CDR3 sequence reads: CASTADNTEAFF. In DNA form, the CDR3 reads TGTGCCAGCACCGCGGATAACACTGAAGCTTTCTTT.

V is TRBV10-3 and J is TRBJ1-1; 11 nucleotides line up with TRBD1. Losses at the gene ends were 11 bases for V and 2 bases for J; bases not matched to a gene: 7. Germline V gene data show CDR1 as ENHRY and CDR2 as SYGVKD. The CDR3 has 14 amino acids. The CDR3 here is CAAGTGGENTEAFF. The CDR3 nucleotides read TGTGCCGCCGGGACAGGGGGAGAAAACACTGAAGCTTTCTTT.

In this sample, this clone turned up a few times. This chain joins TRBV29-1 and TRBJ1-2; TRBD1 is a possible D gene (6 bases). V was shortened by 7 bases and J by 5 bases, with 17 bases between the two germline ends. Germline assignment: CDR1 SQVTM and CDR2 ANQGSEA. The CDR3 runs to 13 residues. CDR3 amino acids: CSAPSAGAYGYTF. The CDR3 nucleotides read TGCAGCGCCCCCTCGGCGGGGGCATATGGCTACACCTTC.

This clone was counted only a few times. The chain uses TRBV5-1 and TRBJ2-3, with no clear D. The CDR3 length is 16 residues. Germline CDR1 is SGHRS and CDR2 is YFSETQ. Between the trimmed V and J ends, which lost 0 bases and 4 bases, there was a span of 15 bases. The CDR3 protein is CASSLAGDNRADTQYF. The DNA of the CDR3 is TGCGCCAGCAGCTTGGCCGGTGACAACCGGGCAGATACGCAGTATTTT.

This clone showed up just a few times. J is TRBJ2-3 and V is TRBV23-1, with 8 bases identical to TRBD2. TRBV23-1 belongs to the ORF category, with a function that is uncertain. There are 16 residues in the CDR3. The CDR3 protein is CAQSPAGGGITDTQYF. The CDR3 DNA sequence: TGCGCTCAGAGTCCGGCCGGCGGGGGGATCACAGATACGCAGTATTTT.

This clone occurred a few times. One junction end disagrees with the germline gene, perhaps due to a read error. The chain couples TRBV7-7 to TRBJ1-1; no firm D call. The CDR3 covers 13 residues. Germline assignment: CDR1 SSHAT and CDR2 FNYEAQ (reference sequence). The CDR3 bases are TGTGCTAGCAGCTACTCAAAGAACACTGAAGCTTTCTTT. Amino acids: CASSYSKNTEAFF.

As concerns this clone: The same CDR3 arises from other DNA sequences in this sample as well. This chain joins TRBV9 and TRBJ2-3; D is unresolved. This CDR3 spans 13 amino acids. V lost 0 bases, J lost 4 bases, and 6 bases lay in between. Per the germline V gene, CDR1 is SGDLS and CDR2 is YYNGEE. The CDR3, as DNA: TGTGCCAGCAGCGTAGCCCCCCCAGATACGCAGTATTTT. This sequence encodes CASSVAPPDTQYF.

The genes are TRBV9 and TRBJ2-5; 12 positions agree with TRBD1. Trimming cost V 4 bases and J 5 bases; bases outside gene matches: 9. From germline, CDR1 is SGDLS and CDR2 YYNGEE. The CDR3 covers 16 residues. This CDR3 reads CASSPQGTGGAETQYF. The CDR3 nucleotides read TGTGCCAGCAGCCCTCAAGGGACAGGGGGCGCGGAGACCCAGTACTTC.

The J gene is TRBJ2-1, the V gene TRBV5-4; TRBD1 matches at 8 bases. With V trimmed by 4 bases and J by 2 bases, 8 bases remained unmatched. The germline CDR1 and CDR2 sequences are SGHNT and YYREEE (reference sequence). The CDR3 has 16 residues. The CDR3: CASSKKQGGAYNEQFF. For the CDR3, the DNA is TGTGCCAGCAGCAAAAAACAGGGGGGCGCCTACAATGAGCAGTTCTTC.

In its sample, this clone was seen many times. The chain has TRBV7-9 and TRBJ2-1; no firm D call. The CDR3 runs to 16 residues. In germline, CDR1 is SEHNR, CDR2 FQNEAQ (reference sequence). The V end was cut by 2 bases, the J end by 1 base, with 12 bases between. CDR3 residues: CASSLPGPPSYNEQFF. The CDR3, as DNA: TGTGCCAGCAGCTTACCAGGACCACCATCCTACAATGAGCAGTTCTTC.

This clone was counted between two and nine times. The chain is built from TRBV10-1 and TRBJ2-7, with a weak D call TRBD2 (5 bases). The CDR3 extends over 14 amino acids. Trimming stripped 8 bases from V and 6 bases from J, with 20 bases between. Per germline, CDR1 WNHNN and CDR2 SYGVQD (reference sequence). The DNA of the CDR3 is TGCGCCAGCCCCTTATCGGACTGTGGCTGCGAGCAGTACTTC. Encoded protein: CASPLSDCGCEQYF.